This T cell receptor beta chain was recovered during a study of naive and memory T cell subsets. Whole-study results and caveats: Activation and differentiation may alter RNA-based TCR counts. In naive cells, over 95% of TCR sequences were seen only once.

Comment on this clonotype: The antigen is undetermined.

Four subsets defined by CD45RA and CD27 were sorted after CD3, CD4, CD8 and live/dead staining. An equimolar mix of two oligonucleotides served as the beta constant-region primer for TRBC1 and TRBC2. A 12-nucleotide UMI and the SP2 primer were added to the cDNA 3' end by oligonucleotide ligation. TCRdb re-called the UMI-ligation and nested PCR reads through MiXCR, storing one row per CDR3 protein. The sample records under 150,000 distinct CDR3 sequences, approximately 17% being singletons. The CDR3 runs to 15 residues. The V end was cut by 1 base, the J end by 2 bases, with 15 bases between. CDR1 is DFQATT and CDR2 is SNEGSKA in the germline V gene (reference sequence).

The chain recombines TRBV20-1 with TRBJ2-7, with D perhaps TRBD1 (5 bases). Input material: naive CD4+ T cells from blood. The TCR was taken from a human donor in good health. CDR3 protein: CSARVGVPTPYEQYF. Here the CDR3 DNA reads TGCAGTGCTAGAGTAGGGGTACCCACTCCCTACGAGCAGTACTTC.